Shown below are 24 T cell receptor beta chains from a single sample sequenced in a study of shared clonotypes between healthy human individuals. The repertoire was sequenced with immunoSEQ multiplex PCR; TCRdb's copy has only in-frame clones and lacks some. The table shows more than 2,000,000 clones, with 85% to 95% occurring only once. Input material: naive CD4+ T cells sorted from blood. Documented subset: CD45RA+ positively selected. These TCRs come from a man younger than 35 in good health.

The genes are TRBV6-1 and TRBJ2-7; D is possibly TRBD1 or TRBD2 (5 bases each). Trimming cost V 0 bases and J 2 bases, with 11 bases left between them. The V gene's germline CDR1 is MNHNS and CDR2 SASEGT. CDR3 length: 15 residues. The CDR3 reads CASSEAPGGPYEQYF. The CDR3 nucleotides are TGTGCCAGCAGTGAAGCTCCTGGGGGTCCCTACGAGCAGTACTTC.

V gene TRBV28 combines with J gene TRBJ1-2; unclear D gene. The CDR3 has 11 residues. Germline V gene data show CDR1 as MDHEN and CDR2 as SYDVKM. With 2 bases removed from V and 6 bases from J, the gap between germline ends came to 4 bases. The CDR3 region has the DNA TGTGCCAGCAGTTTAGTCGATGGCTACACCTTC. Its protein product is CASSLVDGYTF.

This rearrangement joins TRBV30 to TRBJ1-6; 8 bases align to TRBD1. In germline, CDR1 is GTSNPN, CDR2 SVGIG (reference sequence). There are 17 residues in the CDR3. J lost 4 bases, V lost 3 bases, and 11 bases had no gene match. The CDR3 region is CAWSRTGRTGYNSPLHF. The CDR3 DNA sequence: TGTGCCTGGAGCCGGACGGGACGGACAGGGTATAATTCACCCCTCCACTTT.

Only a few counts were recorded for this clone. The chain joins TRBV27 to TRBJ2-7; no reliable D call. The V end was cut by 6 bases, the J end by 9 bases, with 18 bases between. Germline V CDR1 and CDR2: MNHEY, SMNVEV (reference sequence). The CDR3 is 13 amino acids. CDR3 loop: CASRTQDGLRQYF. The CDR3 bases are TGTGCCAGCAGGACGCAAGACGGCCTTCGGCAGTACTTC.

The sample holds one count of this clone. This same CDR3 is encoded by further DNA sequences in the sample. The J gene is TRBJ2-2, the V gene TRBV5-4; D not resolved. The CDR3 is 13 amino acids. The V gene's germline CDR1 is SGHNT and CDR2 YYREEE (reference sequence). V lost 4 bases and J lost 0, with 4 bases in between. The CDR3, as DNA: TGTGCCAGCAGCCCTTCGAACACCGGGGAGCTGTTTTTT. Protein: CASSPSNTGELFF.

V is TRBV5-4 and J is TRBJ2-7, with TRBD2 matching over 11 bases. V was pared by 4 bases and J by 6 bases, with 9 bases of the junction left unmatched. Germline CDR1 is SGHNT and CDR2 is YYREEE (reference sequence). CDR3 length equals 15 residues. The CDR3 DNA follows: TGTGCCAGCAGCGCTGGACTAGCGGGCTCCGGCGAGCAGTACTTC. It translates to CASSAGLAGSGEQYF.

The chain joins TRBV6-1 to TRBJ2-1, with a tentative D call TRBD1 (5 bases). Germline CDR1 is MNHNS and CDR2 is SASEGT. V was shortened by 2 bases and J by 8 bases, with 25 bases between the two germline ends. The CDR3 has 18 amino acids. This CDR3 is CASSEPGYRKGRFDEQFF. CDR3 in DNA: TGTGCCAGCAGTGAACCTGGTTATAGGAAGGGGCGGTTCGATGAGCAGTTCTTC.

CDR3 sequence (DNA): TGTGCCTGGGATCCCAGGTCGGGCCTCTTCCTCACTTCTAACTATGGCTACACCTTC. Encoded protein: CAWDPRSGLFLTSNYGYTF. This chain links TRBV30 with TRBJ1-2; no clear D. Deletions cut 5 bases from V and 0 bases from J, with 28 bases between. Germline V gene sequence: CDR1 GTSNPN, CDR2 SVGIG (reference sequence). The CDR3 sequence is 19 residues long.

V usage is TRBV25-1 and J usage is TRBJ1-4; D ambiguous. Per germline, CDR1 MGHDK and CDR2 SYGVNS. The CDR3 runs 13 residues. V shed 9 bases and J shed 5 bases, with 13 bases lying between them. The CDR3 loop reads CASERGSNEKLFF. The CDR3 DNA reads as TGTGCCAGTGAGCGGGGATCGAATGAAAAACTGTTTTTT.

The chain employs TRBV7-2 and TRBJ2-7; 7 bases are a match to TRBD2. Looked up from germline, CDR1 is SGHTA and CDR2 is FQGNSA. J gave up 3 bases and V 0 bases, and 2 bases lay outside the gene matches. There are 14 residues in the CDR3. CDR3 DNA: TGTGCCAGCAGCTTAGCCCCTAGCGGCTACGAGCAGTACTTC. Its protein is CASSLAPSGYEQYF.

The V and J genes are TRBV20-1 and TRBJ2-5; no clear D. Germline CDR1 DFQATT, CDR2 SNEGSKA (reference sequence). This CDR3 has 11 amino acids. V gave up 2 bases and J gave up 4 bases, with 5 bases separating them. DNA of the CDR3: TGCAGTGCTAGAAACCCAGAGACCCAGTACTTC. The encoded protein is CSARNPETQYF.

Here the CDR3 reads CASARRESDTGELFF. The CDR3 DNA follows: TGTGCCAGTGCGCGGCGGGAGTCCGACACCGGGGAGCTGTTTTTT. The rearrangement joins TRBV11-2 to TRBJ2-2, with TRBD2 identical over 7 bases. The germline V gene encodes CDR1 SGHAT and CDR2 FQNNGV. The junction had 10 bases not matched to a gene; V was cut back by 9 bases and J by 3 bases. This CDR3 is built from 15 residues.

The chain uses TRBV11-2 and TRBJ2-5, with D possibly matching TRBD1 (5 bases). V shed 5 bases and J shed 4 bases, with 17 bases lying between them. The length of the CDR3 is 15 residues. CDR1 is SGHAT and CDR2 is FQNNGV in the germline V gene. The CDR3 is CASSPLPLGAETQYF. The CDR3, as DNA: TGTGCCAGCAGCCCCCTCCCCCTAGGGGCAGAGACCCAGTACTTC.

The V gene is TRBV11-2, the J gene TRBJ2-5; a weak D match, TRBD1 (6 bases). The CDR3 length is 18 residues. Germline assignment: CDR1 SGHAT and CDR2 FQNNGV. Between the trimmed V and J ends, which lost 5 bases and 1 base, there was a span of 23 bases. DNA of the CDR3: TGTGCCAGCAGCAAAAGGGACAAGCACCTGAAAATCCAAGAGACCCAGTACTTC. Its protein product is CASSKRDKHLKIQETQYF.

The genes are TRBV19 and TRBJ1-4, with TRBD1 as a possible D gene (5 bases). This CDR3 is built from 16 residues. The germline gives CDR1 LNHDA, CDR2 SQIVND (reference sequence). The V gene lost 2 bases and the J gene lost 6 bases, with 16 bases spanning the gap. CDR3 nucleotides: TGTGCCAGTAGTATACGTCGCGGGGGATTGGATGAAAAACTGTTTTTT. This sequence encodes CASSIRRGGLDEKLFF.

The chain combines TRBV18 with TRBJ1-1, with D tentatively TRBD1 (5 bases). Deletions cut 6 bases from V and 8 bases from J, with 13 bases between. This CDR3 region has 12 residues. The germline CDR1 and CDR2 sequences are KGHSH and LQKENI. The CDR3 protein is CASSLGGAEAFF. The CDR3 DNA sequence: TGTGCCAGCTCCCTGGGGGGAGCCGAAGCTTTCTTT.

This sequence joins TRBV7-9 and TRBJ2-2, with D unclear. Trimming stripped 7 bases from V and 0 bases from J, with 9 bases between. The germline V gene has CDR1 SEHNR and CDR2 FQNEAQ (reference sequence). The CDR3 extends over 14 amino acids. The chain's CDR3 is CASNPHTNTGELFF. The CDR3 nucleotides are TGTGCCAGCAACCCGCACACGAACACCGGGGAGCTGTTTTTT. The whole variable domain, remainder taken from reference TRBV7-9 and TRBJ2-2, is DTGVSQNPRHKITKRGQNVTFRCDPISEHNRLYWYRQTLGQGPEFLTYFQNEAQLEKSRLLSDRFSAERPKGSFSTLEIQRTEQGDSAMYLCASNPHTNTGELFFGEGSRLTVL.

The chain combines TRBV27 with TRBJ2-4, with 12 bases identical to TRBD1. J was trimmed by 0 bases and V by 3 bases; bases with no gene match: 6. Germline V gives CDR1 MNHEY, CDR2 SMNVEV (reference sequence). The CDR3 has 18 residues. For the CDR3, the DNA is TGTGCCAGCAGTTTCGTGGGGACAGGGGGCAAAGCCAAAAACATTCAGTACTTC. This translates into CASSFVGTGGKAKNIQYF.

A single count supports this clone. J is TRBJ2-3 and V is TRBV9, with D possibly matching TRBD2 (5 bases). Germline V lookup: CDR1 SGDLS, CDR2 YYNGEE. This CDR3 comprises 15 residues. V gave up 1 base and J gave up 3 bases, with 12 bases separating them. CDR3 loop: CASSVMGEFTDTQYF. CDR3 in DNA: TGTGCCAGCAGCGTAATGGGAGAATTTACAGATACGCAGTATTTT.

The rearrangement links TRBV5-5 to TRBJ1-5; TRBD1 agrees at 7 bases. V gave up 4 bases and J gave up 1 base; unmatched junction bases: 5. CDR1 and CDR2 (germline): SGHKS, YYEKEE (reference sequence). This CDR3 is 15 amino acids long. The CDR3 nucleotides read TGTGCCAGCAGCATTACAGGGGTCAGCAATCAGCCCCAGCATTTT. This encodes CASSITGVSNQPQHF.

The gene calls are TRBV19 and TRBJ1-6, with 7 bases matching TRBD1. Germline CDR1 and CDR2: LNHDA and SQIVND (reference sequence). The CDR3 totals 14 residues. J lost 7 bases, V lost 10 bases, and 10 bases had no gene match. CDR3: CATRGQQQNSPLHF. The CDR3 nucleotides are TGTGCCACCAGGGGACAGCAGCAAAATTCACCCCTCCACTTT. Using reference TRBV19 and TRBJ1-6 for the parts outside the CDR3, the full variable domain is DGGITQSPKYLFRKEGQNVTLSCEQNLNHDAMYWYRQDPGQGLRLIYYSQIVNDFQKGDIAEGYSVSREKKESFPLTVTSAQKNPTAFYLCATRGQQQNSPLHFGNGTRLTVT.

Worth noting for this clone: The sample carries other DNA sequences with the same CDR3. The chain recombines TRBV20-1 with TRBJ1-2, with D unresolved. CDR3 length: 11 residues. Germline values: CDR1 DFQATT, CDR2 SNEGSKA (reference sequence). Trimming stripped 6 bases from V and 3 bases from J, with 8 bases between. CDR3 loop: CSARTDYGYTF. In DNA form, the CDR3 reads TGCAGTGCCCGGACGGACTATGGCTACACCTTC.

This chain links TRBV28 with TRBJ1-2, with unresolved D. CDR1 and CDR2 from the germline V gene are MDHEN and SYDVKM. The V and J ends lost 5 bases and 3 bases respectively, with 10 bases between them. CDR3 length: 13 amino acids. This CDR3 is CASSNGGYYGYTF. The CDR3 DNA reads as TGTGCCAGCAGTAACGGAGGGTACTATGGCTACACCTTC.

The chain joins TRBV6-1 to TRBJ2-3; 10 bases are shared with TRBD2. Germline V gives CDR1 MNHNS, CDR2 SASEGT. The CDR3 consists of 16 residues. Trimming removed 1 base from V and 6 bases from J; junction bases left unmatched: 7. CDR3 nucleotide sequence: TGTGCCAGCAGTGAAGAAATCAGCGGGGGGGCTGATACGCAGTATTTT. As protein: CASSEEISGGADTQYF.